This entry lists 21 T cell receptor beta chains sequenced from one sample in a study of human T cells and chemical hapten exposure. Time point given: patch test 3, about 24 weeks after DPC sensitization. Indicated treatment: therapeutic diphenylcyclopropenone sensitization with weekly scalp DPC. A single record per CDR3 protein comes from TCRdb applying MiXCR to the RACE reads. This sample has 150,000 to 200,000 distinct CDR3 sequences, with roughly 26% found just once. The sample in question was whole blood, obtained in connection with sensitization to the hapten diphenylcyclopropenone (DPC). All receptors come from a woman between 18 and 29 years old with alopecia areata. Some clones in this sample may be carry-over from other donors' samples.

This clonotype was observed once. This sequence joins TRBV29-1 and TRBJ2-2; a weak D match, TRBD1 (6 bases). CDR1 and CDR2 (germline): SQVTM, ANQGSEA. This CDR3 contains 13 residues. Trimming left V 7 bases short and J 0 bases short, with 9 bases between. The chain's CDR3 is CSAGQTNTGELFF. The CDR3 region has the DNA TGCAGCGCAGGACAGACGAACACCGGGGAGCTGTTTTTT.

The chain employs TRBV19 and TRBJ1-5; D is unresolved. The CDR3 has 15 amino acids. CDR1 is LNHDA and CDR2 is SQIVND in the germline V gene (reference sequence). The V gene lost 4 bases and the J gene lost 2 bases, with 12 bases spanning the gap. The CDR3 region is CASSTWANGNQPQHF. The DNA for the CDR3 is TGTGCCAGTAGTACCTGGGCAAACGGCAATCAGCCCCAGCATTTT. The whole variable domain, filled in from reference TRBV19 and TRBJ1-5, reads DGGITQSPKYLFRKEGQNVTLSCEQNLNHDAMYWYRQDPGQGLRLIYYSQIVNDFQKGDIAEGYSVSREKKESFPLTVTSAQKNPTAFYLCASSTWANGNQPQHFGDGTRLSIL.

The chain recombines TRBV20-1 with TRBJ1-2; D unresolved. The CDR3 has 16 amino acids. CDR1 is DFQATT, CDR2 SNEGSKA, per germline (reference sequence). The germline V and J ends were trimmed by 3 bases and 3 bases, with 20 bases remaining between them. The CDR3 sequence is CSARGRERRADYGYTF. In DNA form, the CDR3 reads TGCAGTGCTAGGGGGAGGGAGAGGCGCGCCGACTATGGCTACACCTTC.

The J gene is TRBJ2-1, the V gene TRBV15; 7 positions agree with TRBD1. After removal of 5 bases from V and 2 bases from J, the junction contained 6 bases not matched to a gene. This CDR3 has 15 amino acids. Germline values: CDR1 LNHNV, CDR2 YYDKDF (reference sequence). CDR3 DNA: TGTGCCACCAGCTCCGGGACAGACGCCTACAATGAGCAGTTCTTC. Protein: CATSSGTDAYNEQFF.

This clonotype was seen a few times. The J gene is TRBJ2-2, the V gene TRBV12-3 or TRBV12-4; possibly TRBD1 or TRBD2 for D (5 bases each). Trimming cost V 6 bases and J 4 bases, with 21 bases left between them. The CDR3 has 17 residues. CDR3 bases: TGTGCCAGCAGCCGAATCGGGTGGGGGATCCCCACCGGGGAGCTGTTTTTT. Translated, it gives CASSRIGWGIPTGELFF.

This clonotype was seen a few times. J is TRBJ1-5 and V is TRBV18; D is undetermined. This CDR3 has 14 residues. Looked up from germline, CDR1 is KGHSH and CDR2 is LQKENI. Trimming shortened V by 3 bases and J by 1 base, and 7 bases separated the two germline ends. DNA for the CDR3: TGTGCCAGCTCACCCGCGTGGAGCAATCAGCCCCAGCATTTT. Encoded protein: CASSPAWSNQPQHF.

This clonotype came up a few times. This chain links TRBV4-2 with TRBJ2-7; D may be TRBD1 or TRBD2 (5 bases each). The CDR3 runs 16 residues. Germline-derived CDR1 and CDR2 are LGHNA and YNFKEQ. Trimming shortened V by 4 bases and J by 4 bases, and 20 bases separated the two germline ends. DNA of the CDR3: TGTGCCAGCAGCCCGCAGAGGGGCCAGGGTATATACGAGCAGTACTTC. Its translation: CASSPQRGQGIYEQYF.

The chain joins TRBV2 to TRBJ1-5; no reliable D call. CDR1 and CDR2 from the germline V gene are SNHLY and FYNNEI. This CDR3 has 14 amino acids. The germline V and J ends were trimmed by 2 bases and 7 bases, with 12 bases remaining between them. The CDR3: CASSEIGSRQPQHF. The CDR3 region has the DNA TGTGCCAGCAGTGAAATCGGGTCACGACAGCCCCAGCATTTT.

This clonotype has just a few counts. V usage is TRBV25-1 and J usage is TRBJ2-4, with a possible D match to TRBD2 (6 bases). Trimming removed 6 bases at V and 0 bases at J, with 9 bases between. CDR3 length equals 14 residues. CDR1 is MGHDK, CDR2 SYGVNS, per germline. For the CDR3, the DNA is TGTGCCAGCAGGATGGGGGGAGCCAAAAACATTCAGTACTTC. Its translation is CASRMGGAKNIQYF.

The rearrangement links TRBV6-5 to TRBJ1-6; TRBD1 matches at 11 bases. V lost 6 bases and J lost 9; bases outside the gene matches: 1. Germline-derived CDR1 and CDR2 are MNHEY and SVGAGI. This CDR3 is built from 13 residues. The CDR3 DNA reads TGTGCCAGCAGGGACAGGGGGCCTTCACCCCTCCACTTT. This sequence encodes CASRDRGPSPLHF.

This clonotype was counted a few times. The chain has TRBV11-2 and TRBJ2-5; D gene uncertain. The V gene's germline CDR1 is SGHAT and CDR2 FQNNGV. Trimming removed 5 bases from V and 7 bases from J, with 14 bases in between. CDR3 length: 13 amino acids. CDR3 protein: CASSRDRFRTQYF. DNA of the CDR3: TGTGCCAGCAGCCGTGACCGGTTCAGGACCCAGTACTTC.

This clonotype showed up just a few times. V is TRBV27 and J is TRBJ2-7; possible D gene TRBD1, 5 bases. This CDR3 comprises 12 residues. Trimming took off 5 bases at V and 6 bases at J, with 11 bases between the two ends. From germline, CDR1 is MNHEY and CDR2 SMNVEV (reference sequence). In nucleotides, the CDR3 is TGTGCCAGCAGTCTAAGGGGCCTCGAGCAGTACTTC. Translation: CASSLRGLEQYF.

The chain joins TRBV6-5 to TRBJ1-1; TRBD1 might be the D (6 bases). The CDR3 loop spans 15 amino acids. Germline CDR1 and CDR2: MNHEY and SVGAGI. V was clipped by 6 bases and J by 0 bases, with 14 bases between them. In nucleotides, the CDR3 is TGTGCCAGCAGACAGAAAGGGGGGATGAACACTGAAGCTTTCTTT. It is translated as CASRQKGGMNTEAFF.

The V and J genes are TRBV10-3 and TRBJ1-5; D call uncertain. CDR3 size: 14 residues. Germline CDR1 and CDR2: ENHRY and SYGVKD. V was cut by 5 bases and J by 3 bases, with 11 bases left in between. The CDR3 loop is CAISSFAANQPQHF. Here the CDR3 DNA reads TGTGCCATCAGTTCCTTCGCGGCCAATCAGCCCCAGCATTTT.

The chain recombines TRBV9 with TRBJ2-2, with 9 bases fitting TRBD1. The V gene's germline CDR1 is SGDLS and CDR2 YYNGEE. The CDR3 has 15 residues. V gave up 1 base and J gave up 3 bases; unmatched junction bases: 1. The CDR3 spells CASSVTGGYTGELFF. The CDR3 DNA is TGTGCCAGCAGCGTAACAGGGGGCTACACCGGGGAGCTGTTTTTT.

This chain's CDR3 is CASPPGRPSNQPQHF. CDR3 coding DNA: TGTGCCAGCCCGCCGGGGCGCCCAAGCAATCAGCCCCAGCATTTT. The rearrangement links TRBV27 to TRBJ1-5; D is perhaps TRBD1 (5 bases). Germline CDR1 reads MNHEY; CDR2 reads SMNVEV (reference sequence). The CDR3 consists of 15 residues. Between the trimmed V and J ends, which lost 8 bases and 1 base, there was a span of 15 bases.

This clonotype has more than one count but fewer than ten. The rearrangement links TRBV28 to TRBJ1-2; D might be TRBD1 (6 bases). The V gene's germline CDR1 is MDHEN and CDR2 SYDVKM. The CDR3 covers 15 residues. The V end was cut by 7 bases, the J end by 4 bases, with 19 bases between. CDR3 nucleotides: TGTGCCAGCAAGCCAGGGGCCATCCAGGGCTATGGCTACACCTTC. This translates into CASKPGAIQGYGYTF.

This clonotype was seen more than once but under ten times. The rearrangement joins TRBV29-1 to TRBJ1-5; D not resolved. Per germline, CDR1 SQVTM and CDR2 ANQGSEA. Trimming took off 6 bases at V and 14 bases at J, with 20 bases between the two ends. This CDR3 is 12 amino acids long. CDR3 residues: CSVRSSGRLEHF. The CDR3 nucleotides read TGCAGCGTCCGGTCCTCCGGGCGTTTGGAGCATTTT.

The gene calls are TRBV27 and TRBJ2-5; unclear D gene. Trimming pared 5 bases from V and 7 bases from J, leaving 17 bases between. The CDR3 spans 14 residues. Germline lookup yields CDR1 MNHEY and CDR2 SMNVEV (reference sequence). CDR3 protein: CASSLEYQLGTQYF. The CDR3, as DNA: TGTGCCAGCAGTCTTGAGTACCAATTAGGGACCCAGTACTTC.

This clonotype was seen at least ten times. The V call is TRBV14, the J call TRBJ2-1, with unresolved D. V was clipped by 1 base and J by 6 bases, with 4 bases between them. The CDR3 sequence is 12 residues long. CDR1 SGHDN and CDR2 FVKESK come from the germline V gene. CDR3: CASSQVSNEQFF. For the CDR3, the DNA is TGTGCCAGCAGCCAAGTCAGCAATGAGCAGTTCTTC.

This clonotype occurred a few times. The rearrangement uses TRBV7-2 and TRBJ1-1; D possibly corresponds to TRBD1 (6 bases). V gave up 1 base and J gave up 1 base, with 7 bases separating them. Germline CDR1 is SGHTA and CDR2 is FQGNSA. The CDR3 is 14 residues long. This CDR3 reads CASSLVGANTEAFF. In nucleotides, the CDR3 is TGTGCCAGCAGCTTAGTGGGGGCGAACACTGAAGCTTTCTTT.